This TCR beta chain was captured by sequencing in a study of cytomegalovirus exposure and HLA in healthy donors. The study's findings and limits: Both high specificity and high sensitivity reportedly marked the classifier's diagnosis of cytomegalovirus status. Subsequent analysis revealed that first-cohort TCR clusters tended to co-occur in the 130 or so validation repertoires. Roughly 170 TCR beta chains were listed as cytomegalovirus-associated.

As to this clone: The antigen remains unidentified.

This CDR3 has 16 residues. V shed 2 bases, J shed 4 bases, and the junction held 7 bases outside the gene matches. CDR1 is SGHTA, CDR2 FQGNSA, per germline. Sequenced by immunoSEQ multiplex PCR; TCRdb stores in-frame clones only, minus some. The sample lists approximately 300,000 clones; 87% were seen once. The receptor comes from a woman between 25 and 40 years old in good health and CMV-seropositive. The specimen sequenced was PBMCs. This rearrangement joins TRBV7-2 to TRBJ2-3; the match to TRBD2 covers 9 bases. CDR3 region: CASSLSGGGASDTQYF. The CDR3 DNA follows: TGTGCCAGCAGCTTATCGGGCGGGGGGGCATCAGATACGCAGTATTTT.